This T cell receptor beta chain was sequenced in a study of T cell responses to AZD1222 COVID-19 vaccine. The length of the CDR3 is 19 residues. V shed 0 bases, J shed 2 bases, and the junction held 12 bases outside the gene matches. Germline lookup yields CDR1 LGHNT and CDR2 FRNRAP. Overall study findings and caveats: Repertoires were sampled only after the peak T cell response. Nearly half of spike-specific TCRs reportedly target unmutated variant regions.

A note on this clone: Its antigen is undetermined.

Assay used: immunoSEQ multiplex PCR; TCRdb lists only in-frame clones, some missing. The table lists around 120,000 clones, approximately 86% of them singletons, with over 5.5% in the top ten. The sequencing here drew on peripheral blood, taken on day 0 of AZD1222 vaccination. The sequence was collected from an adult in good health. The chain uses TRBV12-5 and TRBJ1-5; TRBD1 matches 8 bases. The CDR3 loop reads CASGLVGQGAGSGNQPQHF. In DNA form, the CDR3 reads TGTGCTAGTGGTTTGGTAGGGCAGGGGGCAGGATCCGGCAATCAGCCCCAGCATTTT.